This T cell receptor (beta chain) was obtained from a study of a mutant IDH1 vaccine in newly diagnosed glioma. Across the whole study: Every participant had undergone radiotherapy, temozolomide, or both before, and most underwent both. General observations from the study: Variations in leading peripheral T cell clonotypes appeared to have no connection with pseudoprogression.

Notes on this clone: Its antigen is not identified.

Time point denoted: baseline, week 1 (first vaccination visit). This sample's treatment: pre-vaccination baseline after standard-of-care therapy. Donors had new IDH1-mutant astrocytomas of WHO grade 3 or 4 (ATRX-lost). Sequencing was performed with immunoSEQ multiplex PCR; in TCRdb, only in-frame clones are kept and a portion is missing. The sample has 50,000 to 65,000 clones; 70% to 90% are singletons. Germline V gene sequence: CDR1 LNHDA, CDR2 SQIVND (reference sequence). V lost 4 bases and J 0 bases, leaving 7 bases between the germline ends. CDR3 size: 14 residues. This TCR came from a man in his late teens or twenties with glioma. V gene TRBV19 combines with J gene TRBJ1-3; D ambiguous. The sequences come from PBMCs, collected from a glioma patient treated with radiotherapy, temozolomide or both. The CDR3 region has the DNA TGTGCCAGTAGTACCGGACCCTCTGGAAACACCATATATTTT. Translating gives CASSTGPSGNTIYF.